Listed below are T cell receptor beta chains from one sample, sequenced in a study of CD8+ T cells in alopecia areata. Measured with immunoSEQ multiplex PCR; TCRdb has only the in-frame clones, and not every one. The sample shows about 220,000 clones, less than 75% of them seen only once. Sequenced material: CD4+ T cells sorted from blood, taken at week 4, from a patient treated with tofacitinib. The receptor set was obtained from a human donor with alopecia areata. CDR3s include the opening cysteine and the closing phenylalanine or tryptophan. A D gene is named only where the DNA matches it firmly. For some rows the clone size is stated as once, few or many, or as a class when expanded; others skip it.

d_gene: TRBD2; j_gene: TRBJ2-1; v_gene: TRBV29-1; abundance: -; CDR3nt: TGCAGCGCCTATCTCACGGGACTAAAGAACAATGAGCAGTTCTTC; CDR3aa: CSAYLTGLKNNEQFF
d_gene: -; j_gene: TRBJ2-1; v_gene: TRBV7-8; abundance: few; CDR3nt: TGTGCCAGCAGCTTAGCCAACCGATACAATGAGCAGTTCTTC; CDR3aa: CASSLANRYNEQFF
d_gene: TRBD2; j_gene: TRBJ2-2; v_gene: TRBV29-1; abundance: -; CDR3nt: TGCAGCTTTAGCGGGACCGGGGAGCTGTTTTTT; CDR3aa: CSFSGTGELFF
d_gene: TRBD2; j_gene: TRBJ2-1; v_gene: TRBV2; abundance: few; CDR3nt: TGTGCCAGCAGTAAAGATGGCCCTAGCGGGGGGATCTATGAGCAGTTCTTC; CDR3aa: CASSKDGPSGGIYEQFF
d_gene: -; j_gene: TRBJ1-2; v_gene: TRBV19; abundance: -; CDR3nt: TGTGCCAGTAGTACCGGACAGCGAATGCTCAGCTATGGCTACACCTTC; CDR3aa: CASSTGQRMLSYGYTF
d_gene: -; j_gene: TRBJ2-7; v_gene: TRBV2; abundance: few; CDR3nt: TGTGCCAGCAGTGCGCCCCGCGAGCAGTACTTC; CDR3aa: CASSAPREQYF
d_gene: -; j_gene: TRBJ2-2; v_gene: TRBV7-2; abundance: -; CDR3nt: TGTGCCAGCAGCGCTAGCGTCGGACAGACCGGGGAGCTGTTTTTT; CDR3aa: CASSASVGQTGELFF
d_gene: -; j_gene: TRBJ2-7; v_gene: TRBV4-1; abundance: -; CDR3nt: TGCGCCAGCAGCCAAGTCCAGGGGGGCCGCGTTTACGAGCAGTACTTC; CDR3aa: CASSQVQGGRVYEQYF
d_gene: -; j_gene: TRBJ1-2; v_gene: TRBV30; abundance: many; CDR3nt: TGTGCCTGGAGCGCACAGGGTGTTGGTGGCTACACCTTC; CDR3aa: CAWSAQGVGGYTF
d_gene: TRBD1; j_gene: TRBJ1-2; v_gene: TRBV30; abundance: -; CDR3nt: TGTGCCTGGAGTGTACGGCAGGGGGTACTCTATGGCTACACCTTC; CDR3aa: CAWSVRQGVLYGYTF
d_gene: -; j_gene: TRBJ2-7; v_gene: TRBV28; abundance: -; CDR3nt: TGTGCCAGCTCGCGCGAGCAGTACTTC; CDR3aa: CASSREQYF
d_gene: -; j_gene: TRBJ2-7; v_gene: TRBV6-1; abundance: -; CDR3nt: TGTGCCATACCGGGGACAACCCCGGGTGAGCAGTACTTC; CDR3aa: CAIPGTTPGEQYF
d_gene: -; j_gene: TRBJ2-3; v_gene: TRBV5-1; abundance: few; CDR3nt: TGCGCCAGCAGCCGGGACTCCCGCACAGATACGCAGTATTTT; CDR3aa: CASSRDSRTDTQYF